The clone carrying this TCR beta chain was observed many times. Each diagnosis was determined on the basis of clinical symptoms, serum thyroxine, TRAb, thyroid ultrasound and orbital computed tomography. The authors isolated PBMCs from around 10 ml of fresh peripheral blood. Germline V lookup: CDR1 SGHRS, CDR2 YFSETQ. The CDR3 extends over 14 amino acids. V was cut by 1 base and J by 2 bases, with 10 bases left in between. This sample was included in a study of Graves' ophthalmopathy and Graves' hyperthyroidism. Amplification of the TCR beta CDR3 regions used RNA transcripts (as template). RT-PCR was first run with HTBI primers, then multiplex PCR in a second round. TCRdb recomputed calls from the multiplex PCR reads with MiXCR, one row per CDR3 protein. The repertoire has a few hundred thousand distinct CDR3 sequences, 20% to 25% of them found once; the top ten carry around 3.2%.

Sequenced sample: peripheral blood. The chain links TRBV5-1 to TRBJ2-7; tentatively, D is TRBD1 (5 bases). The TCR was taken from a woman between 18 and 29 years old with stable Graves' hyperthyroidism. CDR3 region: CASSLQGLAYEQYF. CDR3 DNA sequence: TGCGCCAGCAGCTTGCAGGGCTTAGCCTACGAGCAGTACTTC.